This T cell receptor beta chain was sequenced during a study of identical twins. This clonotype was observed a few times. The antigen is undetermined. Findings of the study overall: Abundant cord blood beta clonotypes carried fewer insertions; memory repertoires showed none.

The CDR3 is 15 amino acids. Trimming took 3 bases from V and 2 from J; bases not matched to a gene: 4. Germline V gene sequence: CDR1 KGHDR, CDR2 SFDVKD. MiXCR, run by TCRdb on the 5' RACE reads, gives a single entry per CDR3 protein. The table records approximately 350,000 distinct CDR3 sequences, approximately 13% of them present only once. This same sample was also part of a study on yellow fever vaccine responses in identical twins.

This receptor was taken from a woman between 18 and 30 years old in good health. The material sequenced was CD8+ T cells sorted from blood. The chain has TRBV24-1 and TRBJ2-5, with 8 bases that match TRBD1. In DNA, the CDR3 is TGTGCCACCAGTGATCTGACAGGGGTGCAAGAGACCCAGTACTTC. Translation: CATSDLTGVQETQYF.